These 27 T cell receptor beta chains were sequenced from one sample in a study of beta chain features in type 1 diabetes. The investigators reverse transcribed all of the isolated RNA, so they sequenced expressed TCRB transcripts. Repertoires were generated with immunoSEQ multiplex PCR, while TCRdb's copy carries only in-frame clones and drops some. The table has roughly 290,000 clones, roughly 8% seen once; the top ten hold about 0.93%. The sequenced sample consisted of central memory CD4+ T cells from blood. Source of these receptors: a young woman in good health.

This clone was seen at least ten times. This chain uses TRBV5-1 with TRBJ2-1; the D gene is possibly TRBD1 (6 bases). The CDR3 has 15 residues. The ends were cut back, 4 bases at V and 15 bases at J, with 26 bases in the middle. Germline values: CDR1 SGHRS, CDR2 YFSETQ. CDR3 DNA: TGCGCCAGCAGCAACGTAACAGGGAAATCGGGTCGAACGTTCTTC. Translated, it gives CASSNVTGKSGRTFF.

This clone was picked up one time. The V call is TRBV13, the J call TRBJ2-3; 12 nucleotides match TRBD2. The CDR3 is made up of 16 amino acids. Germline lookup yields CDR1 PRHDT and CDR2 FYEKMQ (reference sequence). J was trimmed by 1 base and V by 3 bases; bases with no gene match: 2. The CDR3 bases are TGTGCCAGCAGCTTGAGACTAGCGGGAGGCACAGATACGCAGTATTTT. Encoded protein: CASSLRLAGGTDTQYF.

This clone occurred a few times. The J gene is TRBJ2-3, the V gene TRBV11-2, with 16 bases matching TRBD2. The CDR3 extends over 17 amino acids. Germline V gene lookup returns CDR1 SGHAT and CDR2 FQNNGV. After removal of 5 bases from V and 4 bases from J, the junction contained 6 bases not matched to a gene. The CDR3 bases are TGTGCCAGCAGCCGAGGGACTAGCGGGGGGGCCGCAGATACGCAGTATTTT. Translating it yields CASSRGTSGGAADTQYF.

In its sample, this clone was seen a few times. This chain uses TRBV29-1 with TRBJ2-5; D ambiguous. Looked up from germline, CDR1 is SQVTM and CDR2 is ANQGSEA. The V end lost 7 bases, the J end lost 4 bases, and 1 base lay between the germline ends. The CDR3 loop spans 8 amino acids. CDR3 in DNA: TGCAGCGCAGAGACCCAGTACTTC. Amino acid sequence: CSAETQYF.

This clone was seen a few times. The rearrangement joins TRBV10-3 to TRBJ2-7; maybe TRBD2 (6 bases). Looked up from germline, CDR1 is ENHRY and CDR2 is SYGVKD. The CDR3 contains 16 residues. V was clipped by 4 bases and J by 2 bases, with 18 bases between them. The CDR3 spells CAISVTGTSQAYEQYF. The CDR3 region has the DNA TGTGCCATCAGTGTCACCGGGACTTCCCAGGCCTACGAGCAGTACTTC.

This clone came up once. In DNA form, the CDR3 reads TGTGCCAGCAGCTGGGGGACAGTTAAAGAGACCCAGTACTTC. As protein: CASSWGTVKETQYF. The chain employs TRBV4-2 and TRBJ2-5; 7 bases map to TRBD1. V shed 5 bases, J shed 3 bases, and the junction held 6 bases outside the gene matches. The CDR3 is 14 amino acids. Germline V gene data show CDR1 as LGHNA and CDR2 as YNFKEQ.

This clone has a handful of counts. The chain couples TRBV7-2 to TRBJ2-2, with D possibly TRBD1 on 8 matching bases. Germline V gives CDR1 SGHTA, CDR2 FQGNSA. The CDR3 loop spans 15 amino acids. V was cut by 0 bases and J by 7 bases, with 12 bases left in between. CDR3 bases: TGTGCCAGCAGCTTAGCGGACAGGGAGGGCGGGGAGCTGTTTTTT. The encoded protein is CASSLADREGGELFF. The complete variable domain, with remaining parts taken from reference TRBV7-2 and TRBJ2-2, reads GAGVSQSPSNKVTEKGKDVELRCDPISGHTALYWYRQSLGQGLEFLIYFQGNSAPDKSGLPSDRFSAERTGGSVSTLTIQRTQQEDSAVYLCASSLADREGGELFFGEGSRLTVL.

In its sample, this clone is medium-sized (0.01 to 0.1%). This rearrangement joins TRBV28 to TRBJ1-1; 8 positions agree with TRBD1. CDR1 is MDHEN and CDR2 is SYDVKM in the germline V gene. V shed 6 bases, J shed 6 bases, and the junction held 9 bases outside the gene matches. There are 14 residues in the CDR3. Here the CDR3 reads CASRTRTGMSEAFF. CDR3 nucleotides: TGTGCCAGCAGGACGCGGACAGGGATGTCTGAAGCTTTCTTT.

This clone was picked up many times. An end of the junction differs from the germline gene, which may be a read error. This rearrangement joins TRBV5-6 to TRBJ2-1; D possibly corresponds to TRBD1 (6 bases). The CDR3 runs to 14 residues. Germline values: CDR1 SGHDT, CDR2 YYEEEE. CDR3 bases: TGTGCCAGCAGCTCCAACAGGGTCTACAGTGAGCAGTTCTTC. Residues: CASSSNRVYSEQFF.

This clone was detected only a few times. The rearrangement links TRBV5-1 to TRBJ2-3; D is undetermined. Per the germline V gene, CDR1 is SGHRS and CDR2 is YFSETQ. The CDR3 loop spans 12 amino acids. V was clipped by 6 bases and J by 2 bases, with 7 bases between them. In DNA, the CDR3 is TGCGCCAGCATTGACTTCACAGATACGCAGTATTTT. Its protein product is CASIDFTDTQYF.

V and J are TRBV9 and TRBJ2-2, with D possibly TRBD2 on 5 matching bases. The CDR3 totals 17 residues. Trimming stripped 0 bases from V and 4 bases from J, with 16 bases between. Germline V lookup: CDR1 SGDLS, CDR2 YYNGEE. CDR3 nucleotides: TGTGCCAGCAGCGTAGACCCCGGTCTAGGAGGCACCGGGGAGCTGTTTTTT. This sequence encodes CASSVDPGLGGTGELFF.

This clone was seen more than once but under ten times. The chain carries TRBV7-2 and TRBJ2-4; D is undetermined. The CDR3 covers 14 residues. Germline CDR1 reads SGHTA; CDR2 reads FQGNSA. The V gene lost 3 bases and the J gene lost 0 bases, with 6 bases spanning the gap. The CDR3 region is CASSFSAAKNIQYF. CDR3 nucleotides: TGTGCCAGCAGCTTTTCAGCAGCCAAAAACATTCAGTACTTC.

This clone has a handful of counts. This chain uses TRBV6-5 with TRBJ1-5, with unresolved D. Trimming stripped 0 bases from V and 7 bases from J, with 4 bases between. CDR1 is MNHEY, CDR2 SVGAGI, per germline. This CDR3 is 12 amino acids long. The CDR3 sequence: CASSYSSQPQHF. The CDR3 coding sequence is TGTGCCAGCAGTTACTCTTCGCAGCCCCAGCATTTT.

This clone was counted at least ten times. The genes are TRBV7-2 and TRBJ2-7; D unclear. The germline CDR1 and CDR2 sequences are SGHTA and FQGNSA. This CDR3 spans 14 amino acids. V was shortened by 2 bases and J by 2 bases, with 10 bases between the two germline ends. As DNA, the CDR3 is TGTGCCAGCAGCTTACGTCGAGACACCTACGAGCAGTACTTC. This sequence encodes CASSLRRDTYEQYF.

This clone was seen more than once but under ten times. V gene TRBV5-1 combines with J gene TRBJ2-7, with D maybe TRBD1 (6 bases). V was shortened by 7 bases and J by 4 bases, with 18 bases between the two germline ends. The CDR3 runs 14 residues. The germline V gene has CDR1 SGHRS and CDR2 YFSETQ. The CDR3 sequence is CASQKDSTSYEQYF. In nucleotides, the CDR3 is TGCGCCAGCCAGAAGGACAGTACGTCGTACGAGCAGTACTTC.

In its sample, this clone was seen a few times. J is TRBJ2-1 and V is TRBV9; D call uncertain. Trimming took 1 base from V and 10 from J, leaving 18 bases between them. Germline values: CDR1 SGDLS, CDR2 YYNGEE. The CDR3 contains 15 residues. CDR3 in DNA: TGTGCCAGCAGCGTACTTGATCAGCGACCCGGGGAGCAGTTCTTC. This sequence encodes CASSVLDQRPGEQFF.

This rearrangement joins TRBV11-2 to TRBJ2-1; either TRBD1 or TRBD2 may supply D (5 bases each). CDR3 length: 13 residues. V lost 6 bases to trimming and J lost 6 bases, with 12 bases between them. CDR1 and CDR2 from the germline V gene are SGHAT and FQNNGV. In DNA form, the CDR3 reads TGTGCCAGCAGTTGGGACGCATTCAATGAGCAGTTCTTC. Amino acid sequence: CASSWDAFNEQFF. Using reference TRBV11-2 and TRBJ2-1 for the parts outside the CDR3, the full variable domain is EAGVAQSPRYKIIEKRQSVAFWCNPISGHATLYWYQQILGQGPKLLIQFQNNGVVDDSQLPKDRFSAERLKGVDSTLKIQPAKLEDSAVYLCASSWDAFNEQFFGPGTRLTVL.

This clone was observed a few times. The V and J genes are TRBV7-8 and TRBJ2-7; D is perhaps TRBD2 (6 bases). Between the trimmed V and J ends, which lost 3 bases and 6 bases, there was a span of 15 bases. Germline V CDR1 and CDR2: SGHVS, FQNEAQ. The CDR3 has 14 residues. The CDR3 DNA is TGTGCCAGCAGCTTCGGACGGGAGATGGCCGAGCAGTACTTC. It codes for CASSFGREMAEQYF.

The sample holds a few counts of this clone. This sequence joins TRBV19 and TRBJ1-1; D uncertain. V was pared by 5 bases and J by 0 bases, with 10 bases between. Germline V gene lookup returns CDR1 LNHDA and CDR2 SQIVND (reference sequence). The CDR3 loop spans 14 amino acids. DNA for the CDR3: TGTGCCAGTAGTCCTCGACGAATGAACACTGAAGCTTTCTTT. It codes for CASSPRRMNTEAFF. Looking up the rest from reference TRBV19 and TRBJ1-1 gives the full variable domain: DGGITQSPKYLFRKEGQNVTLSCEQNLNHDAMYWYRQDPGQGLRLIYYSQIVNDFQKGDIAEGYSVSREKKESFPLTVTSAQKNPTAFYLCASSPRRMNTEAFFGQGTRLTVV.

The genes are TRBV28 and TRBJ2-3; weak D call: TRBD2 (6 bases). This CDR3 is 16 amino acids long. Trimming removed 3 bases from V and 2 bases from J, with 15 bases in between. Germline CDR1 MDHEN, CDR2 SYDVKM. CDR3 protein: CASSLGGWGVTDTQYF. The CDR3 nucleotides are TGTGCCAGCAGTTTGGGAGGCTGGGGGGTCACAGATACGCAGTATTTT.

V and J are TRBV4-2 and TRBJ1-5; 8 nucleotides match TRBD1. Germline V gives CDR1 LGHNA, CDR2 YNFKEQ. The CDR3 has 17 amino acids. V lost 0 bases and J lost 5; bases outside the gene matches: 9. For the CDR3, the DNA is TGTGCCAGCAGCCAAGATGATAGACAGGGGAAGGATCAGCCCCAGCATTTT. Protein sequence: CASSQDDRQGKDQPQHF.

The V gene is TRBV6-6, the J gene TRBJ2-1; TRBD2 matches 9 bases. V shed 7 bases, J shed 6 bases, and the junction held 13 bases outside the gene matches. Germline assignment: CDR1 MNHNY and CDR2 SVGAGI (reference sequence). The CDR3 is 16 residues long. CDR3 in DNA: TGTGCCAGCACTAAAGTAGGTAGCGGGAGCGGCAATGAGCAGTTCTTC. Translating it yields CASTKVGSGSGNEQFF.

The CDR3 DNA is TGTGCCAGCAGCTTAGGCTGGGACAGGTACACAGATACGCAGTATTTT. This sequence encodes CASSLGWDRYTDTQYF. The chain combines TRBV7-2 with TRBJ2-3; 8 bases align to TRBD1. The ends lost 1 base at V and 2 bases at J; junction bases unmatched: 5. Germline CDR1 SGHTA, CDR2 FQGNSA. This CDR3 is built from 16 residues.

The chain combines TRBV23-1 with TRBJ1-2; TRBD1 is a possible D gene (5 bases). TRBV23-1 is labeled an ORF, and its function is uncertain. The V and J ends lost 4 bases and 4 bases respectively, with 10 bases between them. CDR3 length: 13 residues. The CDR3 is CASSPRGSYGYTF. The CDR3 nucleotides are TGCGCCAGCAGTCCTCGGGGCAGCTATGGCTACACCTTC.

This clone was detected only once. The chain uses TRBV4-1 and TRBJ1-2; D may be TRBD1 (6 bases). Germline CDR1 MGHRA, CDR2 YSYEKL. The germline V and J ends were trimmed by 3 bases and 4 bases, with 15 bases remaining between them. This CDR3 is 15 amino acids long. Here the CDR3 reads CASSHRDTGSYGYTF. CDR3 DNA sequence: TGCGCCAGCAGCCACCGGGACACTGGGAGCTATGGCTACACCTTC.

This clone was counted between two and nine times. The rearrangement joins TRBV7-9 to TRBJ2-1; TRBD2 might be the D (6 bases). The CDR3 consists of 18 residues. Germline assignment: CDR1 SEHNR and CDR2 FQNEAQ (reference sequence). Trimming removed 5 bases from V and 0 bases from J, with 20 bases in between. The CDR3 loop reads CASSPRLSGLSSYNEQFF. CDR3 nucleotide sequence: TGTGCCAGCAGCCCCCGGTTAAGCGGGTTGAGCTCCTACAATGAGCAGTTCTTC. The whole variable domain, filled in from reference TRBV7-9 and TRBJ2-1, reads DTGVSQNPRHKITKRGQNVTFRCDPISEHNRLYWYRQTLGQGPEFLTYFQNEAQLEKSRLLSDRFSAERPKGSFSTLEIQRTEQGDSAMYLCASSPRLSGLSSYNEQFFGPGTRLTVL.

Only a few counts were recorded for this clone. This chain connects TRBV7-2 to TRBJ2-7; TRBD2 agrees at 10 bases. Per the germline V gene, CDR1 is SGHTA and CDR2 is FQGNSA. The CDR3 extends over 17 amino acids. The junction had 9 bases not matched to a gene; V was cut back by 3 bases and J by 1 base. CDR3 amino acids: CASSFPPSGGSSYEQYV. For the CDR3, the DNA is TGTGCCAGCAGCTTCCCTCCTAGCGGGGGCTCTTCCTACGAGCAGTACGTC.